The TCR beta chain described here comes from a study of blood T cells in healthy people across ages. The sample holds many counts of this clonotype. The J segment lost 7 bases and the V segment lost 3 bases, leaving 8 bases of the junction unmatched. This CDR3 has 16 amino acids. Per germline, CDR1 SGHRS and CDR2 YFSETQ. Each donor supplied 8 to 10 milliliters of peripheral blood. It was with a sample-barcoded 5' primer and a J-beta primer mix that a second PCR of roughly 6 to 12 cycles was run. TCRdb re-analysed the 5' RACE reads in MiXCR, keeping a single row per CDR3 protein. The table lists 870,000 or so distinct CDR3 sequences, around 30% of them singletons, with about 18% in the top ten.

The sequenced sample was blood. The sequence derives from a woman of 80 years or more in good health. The rearrangement uses TRBV5-1 and TRBJ2-1, with 12 positions matching TRBD2. CDR3 DNA sequence: TGCGCCAGCAGCTCACTACTAGCGGGGGGTTCAAATGAGCAGTTCTTC. This sequence encodes CASSSLLAGGSNEQFF.